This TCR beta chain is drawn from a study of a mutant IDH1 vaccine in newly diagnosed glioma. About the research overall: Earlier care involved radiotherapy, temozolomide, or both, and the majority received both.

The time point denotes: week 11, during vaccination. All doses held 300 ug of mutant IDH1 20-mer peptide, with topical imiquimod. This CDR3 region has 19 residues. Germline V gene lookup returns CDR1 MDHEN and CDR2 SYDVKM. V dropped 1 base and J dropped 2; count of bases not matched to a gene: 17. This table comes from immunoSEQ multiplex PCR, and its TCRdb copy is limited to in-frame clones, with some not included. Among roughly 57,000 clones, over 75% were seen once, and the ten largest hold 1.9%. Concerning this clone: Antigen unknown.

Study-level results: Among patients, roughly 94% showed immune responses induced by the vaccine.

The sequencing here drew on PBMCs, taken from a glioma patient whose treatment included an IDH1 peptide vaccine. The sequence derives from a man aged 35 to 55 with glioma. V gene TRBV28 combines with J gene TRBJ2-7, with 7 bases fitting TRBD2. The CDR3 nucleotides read TGTGCCAGCAGTTTATTGGGGGGTGTCGGGCTAGCGGACACCTACGAGCAGTACTTC. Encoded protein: CASSLLGGVGLADTYEQYF. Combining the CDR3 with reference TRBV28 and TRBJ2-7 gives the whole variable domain DVKVTQSSRYLVKRTGEKVFLECVQDMDHENMFWYRQDPGLGLRLIYFSYDVKMKEKGDIPEGYSVSREKKERFSLILESASTNQTSMYLCASSLLGGVGLADTYEQYFGPGTRLTVT.